This T cell receptor (beta chain) appears in the sequencing data of a study of blood T cell repertoires in COVID-19. The Seattle site enrolled patients during active infection and followed them longitudinally. The method was immunoSEQ multiplex PCR; TCRdb's version includes in-frame clones alone and lacks a portion of them. Of 250,000 to 400,000 clones listed, about 87% are singletons. The clonotype was recovered from a woman aged 25 to 45 with COVID-19, enrolled during active disease. Sequenced: peripheral blood.

The DNA of the CDR3 is TGTGCCAGCAGTTCGGACTTTGGGGCTGAAGCTTTCTTT. Protein: CASSSDFGAEAFF. The V gene is TRBV27, the J gene TRBJ1-1; D remains unclear. The CDR3 is 13 amino acids. CDR1 and CDR2 (germline): MNHEY, SMNVEV (reference sequence). With 4 bases removed from V and 6 bases from J, the gap between germline ends came to 12 bases.